This entry is about one T cell receptor (beta chain). Its antigen is unknown. Use of 60 Vbeta and 13 Jbeta primers characterized the PCR. Sequenced by immunoSEQ multiplex PCR; TCRdb stores in-frame clones only, minus some. The data hold about 140,000 clones, with roughly 88% observed a single time. This sample was taken from a study of cytomegalovirus exposure and HLA in healthy donors. CDR3 length: 13 amino acids. In germline, CDR1 is KGHSH, CDR2 LQKENI. V lost 3 bases and J 4 bases, leaving 9 bases between the germline ends. General study results and limits: Rare sequences made up most TCRs, while some public TCRs were found in many donors. TCR beta V- and J-gene trimming, according to a later analysis, was linked to a missense DCLRE1C variant. Most subjects' HLA-A and HLA-B alleles were reportedly predicted from TCR beta sequences. By a later analysis, the bulk of CMV-associated TCR beta chains appeared HLA-restricted.

V is TRBV18 and J is TRBJ1-1; tentative D call: TRBD1 (5 bases). This TCR was sampled from a middle-aged woman in good health and CMV-seronegative. Source material: PBMCs. CDR3 region: CASSPRTGTEAFF. Here the CDR3 DNA reads TGTGCCAGCTCACCGAGAACAGGCACTGAAGCTTTCTTT.